The clone carrying this T cell receptor beta chain appeared many times. The target antigen is unknown. The data belong to a study of post-analysis software for immune sequencing data. Whole-study findings and limits: When compared against controls, multiple sclerosis patients showed significantly lower normalized Chao1 diversity. TRBV5-6, TRBV5-1 and TRBV20-1 belonged to a set of a few TRBV segments that were more frequent in patients than controls. F measure grouped same-batch samples tightly together.

Prepared TCR beta cDNA libraries contained unique molecular identifiers. TCRdb processed the PCR reads anew with MiXCR; each CDR3 protein has one entry. The sample carries over 150,000 distinct CDR3 sequences, approximately 30% recorded once. V shed 0 bases and J 1 base; nucleotides not matched to a gene: 2. Germline CDR1 and CDR2: LNHNV and YYDKDF (reference sequence). This CDR3 has 15 amino acids. The chain combines TRBV15 with TRBJ2-7, with 8 bases identical to TRBD1. What was sequenced was blood. The origin of this receptor is a girl aged 5-17 years with multiple sclerosis. CDR3 region: CATSRDGQGSYEQYF. CDR3 nucleotide sequence: TGTGCCACCAGCAGAGATGGACAGGGTTCCTACGAGCAGTACTTC.